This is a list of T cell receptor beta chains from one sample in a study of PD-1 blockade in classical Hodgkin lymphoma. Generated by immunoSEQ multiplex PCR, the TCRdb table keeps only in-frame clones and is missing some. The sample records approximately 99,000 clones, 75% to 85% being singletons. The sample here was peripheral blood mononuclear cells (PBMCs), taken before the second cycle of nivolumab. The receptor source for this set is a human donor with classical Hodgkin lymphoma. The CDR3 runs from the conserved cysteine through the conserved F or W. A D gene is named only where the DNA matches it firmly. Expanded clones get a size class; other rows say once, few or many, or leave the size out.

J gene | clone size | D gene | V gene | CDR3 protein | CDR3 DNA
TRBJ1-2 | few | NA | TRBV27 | CASSDAGGGWIYGYTF | TGTGCCAGCAGTGATGCGGGGGGGGGATGGATCTATGGCTACACCTTC
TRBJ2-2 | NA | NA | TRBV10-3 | CAISESDTGELFF | TGTGCCATCAGTGAGTCTGACACCGGGGAGCTGTTTTTT
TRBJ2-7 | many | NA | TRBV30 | CAWSRDQGSEQYF | TGTGCCTGGAGTCGGGACCAAGGATCCGAGCAGTACTTC
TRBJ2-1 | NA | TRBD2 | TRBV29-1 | CSVLTSGMWGPDNEQFF | TGCAGCGTCTTGACTAGCGGGATGTGGGGCCCCGACAATGAGCAGTTCTTC
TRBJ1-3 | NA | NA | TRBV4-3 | CASSRLSHVGNPGNTIYF | TGCGCCAGCAGCCGACTATCCCATGTAGGGAACCCTGGAAACACCATATATTTT
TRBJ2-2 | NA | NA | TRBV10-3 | CAISSLADTGELFF | TGTGCCATCAGTTCGTTAGCGGACACCGGGGAGCTGTTTTTT
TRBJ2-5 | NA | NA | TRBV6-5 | CASSYGPAQETQYF | TGTGCCAGCAGCTATGGACCCGCACAAGAGACCCAGTACTTC
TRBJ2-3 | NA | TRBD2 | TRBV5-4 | CASSPTSGSSTDTQYF | TGTGCCAGCAGCCCTACTAGCGGTTCTAGCACAGATACGCAGTATTTT
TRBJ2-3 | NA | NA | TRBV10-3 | CAIRPDSSTDTQYF | TGTGCCATCAGACCGGACAGTAGCACAGATACGCAGTATTTT
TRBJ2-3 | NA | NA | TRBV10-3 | CAISGLAVSTDTQYF | TGTGCCATCAGTGGATTAGCGGTGAGCACAGATACGCAGTATTTT
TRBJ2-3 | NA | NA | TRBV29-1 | CSVERAGDTQYF | TGCAGCGTTGAACGGGCCGGAGATACGCAGTATTTT
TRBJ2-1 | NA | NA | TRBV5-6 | CASSLIVWGRLEQFF | TGTGCCAGCAGCTTGATCGTCTGGGGGCGCCTTGAGCAGTTCTTC
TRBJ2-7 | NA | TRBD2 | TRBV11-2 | CASSLPLGVGGGEQYF | TGTGCCAGCAGCCTCCCTCTGGGGGTTGGGGGGGGCGAGCAGTACTTC
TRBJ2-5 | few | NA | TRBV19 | CASSTRTRETQYF | TGTGCCAGTAGCACCCGGACAAGAGAGACCCAGTACTTC
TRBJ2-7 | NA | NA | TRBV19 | CASSIIGRWEVYYEQYF | TGTGCCAGTAGTATAATCGGGCGGTGGGAGGTCTACTACGAGCAGTACTTC
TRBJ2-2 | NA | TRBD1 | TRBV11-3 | CASSLAQGAAGELFF | TGTGCCAGCAGCTTAGCCCAGGGGGCGGCCGGGGAGCTGTTTTTT
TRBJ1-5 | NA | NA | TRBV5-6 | CASSPRGRPGTQHF | TGTGCCAGCAGCCCAAGGGGACGCCCGGGGACCCAGCATTTT
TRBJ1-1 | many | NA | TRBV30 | CAWSRQVDTEAFF | TGTGCCTGGAGCCGACAGGTCGACACTGAAGCTTTCTTT
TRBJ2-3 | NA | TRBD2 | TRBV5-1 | CASSPSGGTDTQYF | TGCGCCAGCAGTCCTAGCGGAGGCACAGATACGCAGTATTTT
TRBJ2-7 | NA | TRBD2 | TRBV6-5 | CARRGEGSEQYF | TGTGCCAGGCGGGGGGAGGGTAGCGAGCAGTACTTC
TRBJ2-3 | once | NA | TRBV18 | CASSGDLTSTDTQYF | TGTGCCAGCTCAGGAGACCTCACTAGCACAGATACGCAGTATTTT
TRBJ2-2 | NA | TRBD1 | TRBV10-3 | CAISGQGVYTGELFF | TGTGCCATCAGTGGGCAGGGGGTTTACACCGGGGAGCTGTTTTTT
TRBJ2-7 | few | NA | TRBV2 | CASSEIGTGEQYF | TGTGCCAGCAGTGAAATTGGTACGGGGGAGCAGTACTTC
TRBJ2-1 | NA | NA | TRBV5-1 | CASSLGGAVDYNEQFF | TGCGCCAGCAGCTTGGGGGGTGCAGTGGACTACAATGAGCAGTTCTTC
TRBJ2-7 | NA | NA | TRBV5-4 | CASSPTGRRSYEQYF | TGTGCCAGCAGCCCTACCGGACGGAGATCCTACGAGCAGTACTTC
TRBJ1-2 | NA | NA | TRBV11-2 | CASSPGHYGYTF | TGTGCCAGCAGCCCGGGACACTATGGCTACACCTTC
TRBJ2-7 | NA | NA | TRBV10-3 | CATTTRENYEQYF | TGTGCCACTACCACCCGGGAGAACTACGAGCAGTACTTC
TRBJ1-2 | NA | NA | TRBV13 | CASSVGGAGYTF | TGTGCCAGCAGCGTAGGGGGGGCCGGCTACACCTTC
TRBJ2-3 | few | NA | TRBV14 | CASSQEIGPSTDTQYF | TGTGCCAGCAGCCAAGAGATCGGCCCTAGCACAGATACGCAGTATTTT
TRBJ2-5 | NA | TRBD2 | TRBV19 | CASTPRGVQETQYF | TGTGCCAGTACTCCGCGGGGGGTTCAAGAGACCCAGTACTTC
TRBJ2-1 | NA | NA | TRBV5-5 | CASSFSQVSYNEQFF | TGTGCCAGCAGCTTTAGCCAGGTATCCTACAATGAGCAGTTCTTC
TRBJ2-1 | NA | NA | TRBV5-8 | CASSLGASSYNEQFF | TGTGCCAGCAGCTTGGGCGCCAGCTCCTACAATGAGCAGTTCTTC
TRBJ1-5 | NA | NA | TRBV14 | CASSQGRGNQPQHF | TGTGCCAGCAGCCAGGGTCGGGGCAATCAGCCCCAGCATTTT
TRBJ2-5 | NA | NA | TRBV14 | CASSLRIGGYQYF | TGTGCCAGCAGCCTTAGGATCGGGGGCTATCAGTACTTC
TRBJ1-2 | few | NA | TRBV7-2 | CASTKRAGAGDDYGYTF | TGTGCCAGCACTAAAAGGGCAGGGGCGGGGGACGACTATGGCTACACCTTC
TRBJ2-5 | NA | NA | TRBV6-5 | CASTPPGAETQYF | TGTGCCAGCACGCCTCCGGGTGCGGAGACCCAGTACTTC
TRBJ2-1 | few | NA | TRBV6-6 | CASSPFVGSQFF | TGTGCCAGCAGTCCCTTCGTGGGCTCCCAGTTCTTC
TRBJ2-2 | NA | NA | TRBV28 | CASSLWGAGELFF | TGTGCCAGCAGTTTATGGGGCGCCGGGGAGCTGTTTTTT
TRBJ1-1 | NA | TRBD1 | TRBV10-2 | CASTADRGLSEAFF | TGCGCCAGCACCGCGGACAGGGGGCTTTCTGAAGCTTTCTTT
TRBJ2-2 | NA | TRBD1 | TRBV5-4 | CASTRQGNTGELFF | TGTGCCAGCACTCGACAGGGGAACACCGGGGAGCTGTTTTTT
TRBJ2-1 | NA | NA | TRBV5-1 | CASSLVSGVYNEQFF | TGCGCCAGCAGCTTGGTTAGCGGAGTCTACAATGAGCAGTTCTTC
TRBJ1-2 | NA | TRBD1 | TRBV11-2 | CASSIDRGAGYTF | TGTGCCAGCAGCATCGACAGGGGGGCTGGCTACACCTTC
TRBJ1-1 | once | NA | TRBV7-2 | CASSLDLGRTNTEAFF | TGTGCCAGCAGCTTAGATCTTGGCAGGACAAACACTGAAGCTTTCTTT
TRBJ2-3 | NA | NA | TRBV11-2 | CASSLGSRDTQYF | TGTGCCAGCAGCTTAGGGTCTAGAGATACGCAGTATTTT
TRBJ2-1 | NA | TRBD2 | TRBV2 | CASSEASSGRLNEQFF | TGTGCCAGCAGTGAAGCTAGTAGCGGGAGGTTGAATGAGCAGTTCTTC
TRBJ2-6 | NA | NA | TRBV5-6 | CASSPIGANVLTF | TGTGCCAGCAGCCCGATTGGGGCCAACGTCCTGACTTTC
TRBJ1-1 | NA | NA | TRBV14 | CASSLRGGNTEAFF | TGTGCCAGCAGCCTCCGGGGGGGGAACACTGAAGCTTTCTTT
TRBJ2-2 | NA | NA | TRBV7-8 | CASSLARDRELFF | TGTGCCAGCAGCTTAGCGAGGGACCGGGAGCTGTTTTTT
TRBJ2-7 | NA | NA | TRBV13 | CASSLYIMRAYEQYF | TGTGCCAGCAGCTTGTATATCATGAGAGCCTACGAGCAGTACTTC
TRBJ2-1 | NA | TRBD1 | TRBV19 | CASSRTGVGLYNEQFF | TGTGCCAGTAGCAGAACAGGGGTCGGTTTGTACAATGAGCAGTTCTTC